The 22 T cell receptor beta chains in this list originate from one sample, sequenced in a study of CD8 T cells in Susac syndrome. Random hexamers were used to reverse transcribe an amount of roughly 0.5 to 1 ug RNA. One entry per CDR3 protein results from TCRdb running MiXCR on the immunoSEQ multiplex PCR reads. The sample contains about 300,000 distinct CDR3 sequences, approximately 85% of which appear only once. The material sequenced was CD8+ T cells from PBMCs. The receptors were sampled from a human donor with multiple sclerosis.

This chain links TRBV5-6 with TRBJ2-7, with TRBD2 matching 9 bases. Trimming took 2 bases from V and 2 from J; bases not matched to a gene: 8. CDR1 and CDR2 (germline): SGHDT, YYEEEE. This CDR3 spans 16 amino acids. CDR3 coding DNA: TGTGCCAGCAGCTTACCGAAGCGGGAGGCCCCCTACGAGCAGTACTTC. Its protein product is CASSLPKREAPYEQYF. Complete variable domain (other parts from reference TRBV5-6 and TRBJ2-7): DAGVTQSPTHLIKTRGQQVTLRCSPKSGHDTVSWYQQALGQGPQFIFQYYEEEERQRGNFPDRFSGHQFPNYSSELNVNALLLGDSALYLCASSLPKREAPYEQYFGPGTRLTVT.

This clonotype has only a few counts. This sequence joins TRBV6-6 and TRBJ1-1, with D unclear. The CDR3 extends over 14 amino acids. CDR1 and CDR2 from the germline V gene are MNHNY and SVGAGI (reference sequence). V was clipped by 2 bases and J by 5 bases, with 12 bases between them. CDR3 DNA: TGTGCCAGCAGTTACACGAAGGGAGGAACTGAAGCTTTCTTT. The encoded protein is CASSYTKGGTEAFF.

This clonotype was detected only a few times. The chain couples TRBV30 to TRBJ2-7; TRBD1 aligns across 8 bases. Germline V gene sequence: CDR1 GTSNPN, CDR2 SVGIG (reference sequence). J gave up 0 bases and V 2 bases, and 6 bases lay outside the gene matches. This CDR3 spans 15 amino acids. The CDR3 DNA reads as TGTGCCTGGAGTCGCGGACAGGGCCGCTCCTACGAGCAGTACTTC. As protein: CAWSRGQGRSYEQYF.

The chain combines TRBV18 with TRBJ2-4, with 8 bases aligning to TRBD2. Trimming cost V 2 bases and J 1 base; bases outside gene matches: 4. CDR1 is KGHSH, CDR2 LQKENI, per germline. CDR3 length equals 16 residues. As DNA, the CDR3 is TGTGCCAGCTCACCAAATACGGGGGGGGCCAAAAACATTCAGTACTTC. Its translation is CASSPNTGGAKNIQYF.

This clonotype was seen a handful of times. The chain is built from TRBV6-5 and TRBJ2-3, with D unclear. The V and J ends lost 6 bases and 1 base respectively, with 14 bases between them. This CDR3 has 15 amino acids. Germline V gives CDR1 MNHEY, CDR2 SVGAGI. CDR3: CASSYLYRRTDTQYF. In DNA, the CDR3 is TGTGCCAGCAGCTACCTCTACCGGCGCACAGATACGCAGTATTTT.

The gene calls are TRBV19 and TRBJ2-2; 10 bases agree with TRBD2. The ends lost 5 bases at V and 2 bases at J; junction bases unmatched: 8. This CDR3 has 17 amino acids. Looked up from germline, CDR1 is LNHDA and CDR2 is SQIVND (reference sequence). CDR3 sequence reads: CASSDHRTSGNTGELFF. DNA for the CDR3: TGTGCCAGTAGTGACCACCGGACTAGCGGAAACACCGGGGAGCTGTTTTTT.

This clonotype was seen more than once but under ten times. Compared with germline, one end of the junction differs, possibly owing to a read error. CDR3: CASRTPGPYHETQYF. The CDR3 DNA sequence: TGTGCCAGCAGAACGCCGGGCCCCTACCACGAGACCCAGTACTTC. The V and J genes are TRBV6-1 and TRBJ2-5; D is ambiguous. Germline V gene sequence: CDR1 MNHNS, CDR2 SASEGT. The length of the CDR3 is 15 residues.

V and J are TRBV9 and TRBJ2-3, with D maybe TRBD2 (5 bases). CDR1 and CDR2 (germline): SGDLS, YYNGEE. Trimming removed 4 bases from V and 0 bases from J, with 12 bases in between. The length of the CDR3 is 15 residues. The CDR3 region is CASSPQRISTDTQYF. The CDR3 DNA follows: TGTGCCAGCAGCCCCCAGCGGATTAGCACAGATACGCAGTATTTT.

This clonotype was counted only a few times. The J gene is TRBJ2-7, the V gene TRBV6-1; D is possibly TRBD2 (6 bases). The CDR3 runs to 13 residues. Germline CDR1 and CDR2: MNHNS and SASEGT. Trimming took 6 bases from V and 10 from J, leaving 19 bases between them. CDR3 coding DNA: TGTGCCAGCAGGATCGGGACTCGAGAGCTACAGTACTTC. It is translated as CASRIGTRELQYF.

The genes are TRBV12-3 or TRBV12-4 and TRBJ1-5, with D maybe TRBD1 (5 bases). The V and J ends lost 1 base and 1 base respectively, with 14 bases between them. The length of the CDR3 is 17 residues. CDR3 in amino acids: CASSLGGSGVSNQPQHF. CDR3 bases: TGTGCCAGCAGTTTAGGGGGATCGGGGGTGAGCAATCAGCCCCAGCATTTT.

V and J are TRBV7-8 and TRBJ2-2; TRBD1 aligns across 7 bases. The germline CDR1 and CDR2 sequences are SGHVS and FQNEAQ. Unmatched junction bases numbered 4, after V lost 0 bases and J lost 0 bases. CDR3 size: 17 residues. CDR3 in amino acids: CASSLARDSPNTGELFF. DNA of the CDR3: TGTGCCAGCAGCTTAGCCCGGGACAGTCCGAACACCGGGGAGCTGTTTTTT.

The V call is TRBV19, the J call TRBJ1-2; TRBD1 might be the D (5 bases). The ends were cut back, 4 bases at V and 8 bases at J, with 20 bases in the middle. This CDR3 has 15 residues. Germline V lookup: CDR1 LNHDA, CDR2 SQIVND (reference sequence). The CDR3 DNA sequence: TGTGCCAGTAGTAGTCCAGGGCTAGATCTCTACGGCTACACCTTC. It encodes CASSSPGLDLYGYTF.

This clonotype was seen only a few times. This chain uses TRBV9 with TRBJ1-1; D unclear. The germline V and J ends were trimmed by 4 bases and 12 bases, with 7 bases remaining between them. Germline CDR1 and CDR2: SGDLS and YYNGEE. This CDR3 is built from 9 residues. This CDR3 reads CASSHPPFF. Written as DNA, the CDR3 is TGTGCCAGCAGCCACCCTCCTTTCTTT. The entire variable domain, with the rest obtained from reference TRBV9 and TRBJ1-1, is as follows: DSGVTQTPKHLITATGQRVTLRCSPRSGDLSVYWYQQSLDQGLQFLIQYYNGEERAKGNILERFSAQQFPDLHSELNLSSLELGDSALYFCASSHPPFFGQGTRLTVV.

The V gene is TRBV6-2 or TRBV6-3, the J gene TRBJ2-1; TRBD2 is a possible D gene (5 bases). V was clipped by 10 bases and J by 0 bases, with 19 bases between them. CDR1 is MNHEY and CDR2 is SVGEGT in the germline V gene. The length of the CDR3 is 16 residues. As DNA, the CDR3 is TGTGCCACCATGTCGCGTAAGCGGCTCTCCTACAATGAGCAGTTCTTC. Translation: CATMSRKRLSYNEQFF.

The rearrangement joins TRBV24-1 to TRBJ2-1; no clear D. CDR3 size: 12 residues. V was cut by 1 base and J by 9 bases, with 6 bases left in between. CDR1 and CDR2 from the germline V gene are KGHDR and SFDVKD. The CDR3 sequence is CATSDFSSEQFF. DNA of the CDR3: TGTGCCACCAGTGATTTCTCAAGTGAGCAGTTCTTC.

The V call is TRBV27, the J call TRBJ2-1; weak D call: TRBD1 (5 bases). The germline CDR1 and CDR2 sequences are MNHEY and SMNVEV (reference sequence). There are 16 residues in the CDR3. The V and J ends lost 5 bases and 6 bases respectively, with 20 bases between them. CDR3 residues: CASSHSSGYTTNEQFF. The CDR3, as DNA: TGTGCCAGCAGTCACAGTTCAGGGTACACAACCAATGAGCAGTTCTTC.

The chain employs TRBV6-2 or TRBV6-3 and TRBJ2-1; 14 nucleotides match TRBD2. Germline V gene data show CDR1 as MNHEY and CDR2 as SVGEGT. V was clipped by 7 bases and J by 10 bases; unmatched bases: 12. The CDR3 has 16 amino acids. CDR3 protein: CASTLSGLAGVGEQFF. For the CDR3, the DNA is TGTGCCAGCACCTTGTCGGGACTAGCGGGAGTTGGCGAGCAGTTCTTC.

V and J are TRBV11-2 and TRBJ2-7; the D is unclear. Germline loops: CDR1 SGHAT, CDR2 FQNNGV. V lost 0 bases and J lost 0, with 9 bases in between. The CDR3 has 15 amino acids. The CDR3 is CASSLEAENSYEQYF. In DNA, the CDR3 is TGTGCCAGCAGCTTAGAGGCGGAGAACTCCTACGAGCAGTACTTC.

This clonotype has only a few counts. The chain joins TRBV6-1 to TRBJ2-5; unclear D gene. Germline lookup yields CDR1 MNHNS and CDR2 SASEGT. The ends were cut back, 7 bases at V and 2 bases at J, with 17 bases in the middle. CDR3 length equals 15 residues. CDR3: CASMGSGSEQETQYF. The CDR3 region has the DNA TGTGCCAGCATGGGATCTGGTTCAGAACAAGAGACCCAGTACTTC.

In DNA form, the CDR3 reads TGCAGTGCTAGAGCCCCGGGGCCGTCCTACGAGCAGTACTTC. It is translated as CSARAPGPSYEQYF. V and J are TRBV20-1 and TRBJ2-7; D possibly uses TRBD1 or TRBD2 (5 bases each). The CDR3 consists of 14 residues. Trimming removed 1 base at V and 1 base at J, with 11 bases between. Germline V lookup: CDR1 DFQATT, CDR2 SNEGSKA (reference sequence).

The CDR3 region has the DNA TGTGCCAGCAGCGTACGAGGGGGTTTTTACGAGCAGTACTTC. Residues: CASSVRGGFYEQYF. This sequence joins TRBV9 and TRBJ2-7; D perhaps matches TRBD1 (6 bases). The V gene lost 1 base and the J gene lost 4 bases, with 12 bases spanning the gap. CDR3 length: 14 residues. Germline V gene data show CDR1 as SGDLS and CDR2 as YYNGEE. Full variable domain (rest looked up from reference TRBV9 and TRBJ2-7): DSGVTQTPKHLITATGQRVTLRCSPRSGDLSVYWYQQSLDQGLQFLIQYYNGEERAKGNILERFSAQQFPDLHSELNLSSLELGDSALYFCASSVRGGFYEQYFGPGTRLTVT.

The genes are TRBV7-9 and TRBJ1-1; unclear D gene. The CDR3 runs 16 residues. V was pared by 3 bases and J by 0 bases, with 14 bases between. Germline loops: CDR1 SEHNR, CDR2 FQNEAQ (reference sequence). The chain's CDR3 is CASSFNAGAVNTEAFF. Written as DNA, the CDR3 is TGTGCCAGCAGCTTTAACGCGGGAGCGGTGAACACTGAAGCTTTCTTT.